This T cell receptor beta chain was recorded in a study of identical twins. General study points: In drawing conclusions, the study used cross-sectional statistical analysis and did not follow the same donors.

Template switching added a universal primer site, and cDNA bore unique molecular identifiers. Each CDR3 protein gets one entry after TCRdb re-called the 5' RACE reads with MiXCR. The table includes a few hundred thousand distinct CDR3 sequences, 7.5% to 9.5% detected once. The length of the CDR3 is 13 residues. CDR1 SGDLS and CDR2 YYNGEE come from the germline V gene. V was trimmed by 0 bases and J by 3 bases, leaving 1 base between them. Healthy Caucasians provided all donations. On this clonotype: Its antigen is unknown.

This sample was shared with a second study, whose subject was yellow fever vaccine responses in identical twins.

V gene TRBV9 combines with J gene TRBJ2-6; no definite D call. This TCR was recovered from a woman younger than 30 in good health. The sequenced sample consisted of CD8+ T cells sorted from blood. DNA of the CDR3: TGTGCCAGCAGCGTAGATGGGGCCAACGTCCTGACTTTC. Translating it yields CASSVDGANVLTF.